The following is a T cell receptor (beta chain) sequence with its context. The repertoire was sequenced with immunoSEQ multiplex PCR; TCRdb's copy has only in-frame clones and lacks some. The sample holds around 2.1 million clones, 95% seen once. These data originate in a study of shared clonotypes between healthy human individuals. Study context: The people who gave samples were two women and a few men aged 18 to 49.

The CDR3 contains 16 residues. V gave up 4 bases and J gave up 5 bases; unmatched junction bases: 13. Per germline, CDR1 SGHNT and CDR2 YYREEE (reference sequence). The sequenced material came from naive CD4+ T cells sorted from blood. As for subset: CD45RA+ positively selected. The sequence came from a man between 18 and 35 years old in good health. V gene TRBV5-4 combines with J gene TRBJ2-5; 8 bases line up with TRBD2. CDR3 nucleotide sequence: TGTGCCAGCAGCCCTGGGACTAGGACCCAGGATGAGACCCAGTACTTC. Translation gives CASSPGTRTQDETQYF.